The sample holds a few counts of the clone carrying this T cell receptor beta chain. As yet, its antigen is unknown. The sample originates from a study of cytomegalovirus exposure and HLA in healthy donors. Study findings and constraints: In a later analysis, common viral pathogens appeared linked to several of the most significant clusters. A later analysis found most CMV-associated TCR beta chains apparently HLA-restricted. DRB1 showed the most TCR associations and HLA-C the fewest in a later analysis, as rates varied by HLA locus. Earlier findings revealed that most TCR beta V segments proved productive either about 87% or about 30% of the time.

Primers for the PCR totalled 60 Vbeta and 13 Jbeta. Repertoires were generated with immunoSEQ multiplex PCR, while TCRdb's copy carries only in-frame clones and drops some. The sample lists about 200,000 clones; under 85% were seen once. The sequence came from a man aged 50 or older in good health and CMV-seronegative. Sequencing used PBMCs.

The CDR3 DNA follows: TGTGCCACCAGCAGCGCCCTAACCGGGACTGCCCCCTGGGAGCAGTACTTC. It translates to CATSSALTGTAPWEQYF. The gene calls are TRBV15 and TRBJ2-7; a possible D gene is TRBD2 (6 bases). Trimming pared 3 bases from V and 7 bases from J, leaving 25 bases between. Germline V gene data show CDR1 as LNHNV and CDR2 as YYDKDF (reference sequence). The CDR3 contains 17 residues.